This T cell receptor beta chain was found in a study of T cell responses to AZD1222 COVID-19 vaccine. About the study: Analyses pooled second doses at about 4 or about 12 weeks. Points from the study as a whole: A mostly white British donor set with more females was recruited, and clonal diversity was possibly underestimated. Seropositive AZD1222 recipients at baseline numbered only five or six.

V lost 10 bases and J 2 bases, leaving 12 bases between the germline ends. There are 14 residues in the CDR3. The germline V gene has CDR1 LGHDT and CDR2 YNNKEL (reference sequence). About this clone: Its target is unknown.

Clones were read by immunoSEQ multiplex PCR, and TCRdb kept only the in-frame ones, dropping some. This table holds around 94,000 clones, less than 90% found once. This receptor was obtained from an adult in good health. The rearrangement uses TRBV3-1 (or the pseudogene TRBV3-2) and TRBJ2-6; possible D gene TRBD1, 6 bases. The starting material was peripheral blood, obtained on day 0 of AZD1222 vaccination. The CDR3 spells CATEDRTGANVLTF. The CDR3 coding sequence is TGTGCCACCGAAGACAGGACTGGGGCCAACGTCCTGACTTTC.